This TCR beta chain was observed in a study of post-analysis software for immune sequencing data (dated by TCRdb to 2015 to 2017). For the study in its entirety: The recorded disease courses included relapsing-remitting, secondary progressive and progressive-relapsing multiple sclerosis, and some patients had no subtype annotation. The multiple sclerosis patient repertoires were compared with 10 to 12 previously published healthy control repertoires from donors aged roughly 6 to 27 years. A subset of samples was prepared in parallel using single-end sample barcoding, then pooled and co-amplified after Illumina adapter ligation.

The CDR3 numbers 15 residues from cysteine through phenylalanine. The sequence is cut down to CDR3 DNA, 45 bases in frame from base 1. Taken from the germline V gene, the CDR1 and CDR2 loops are MGHRA and YSYEKL. Trimming takes 5 bases from V and 11 bases from J, and the germline ends sit 24 bases apart. TCR beta repertoires were profiled from peripheral blood of 10 to 15 young patients with multiple sclerosis to demonstrate the VDJtools post-analysis software. The multiple sclerosis patients were children and adolescents between roughly 6 and 16 years of age. Library preparation was by PCR. The sequencer listed for this sample is Illumina HiSeq 2500. To reduce PCR and sequencing biases, unique molecular identifiers were built into the TCR beta cDNA libraries. Some 500,000 cDNA molecules were obtained for every 1 to 10 million input T cells, so each molecule roughly corresponded to one T cell. Patient libraries were prepared and sequenced with the same protocol used for the earlier healthy control dataset. Samples belonging to the same batch were prepared together, multiplexed and sequenced on a shared HiSeq lane. The original pipeline was this. Raw barcoded reads were processed with MIGEC, discarding single-read molecular identifier groups before consensus assembly and CDR3 extraction. VDJtools was used for post-analysis of the clonotype tables, with diversity normalized by down-sampling every dataset to the smallest sample size. To correct batch-related cross-sample contamination, repertoire overlap clustering matched CDR3 amino acid sequences but not nucleotide sequences. TCRdb handled the public reads itself, with Q25 trimming in fastp and clone calling in MiXCR, and kept productive beta chains. Rows merge per CDR3 protein into single entries with the most common DNA and genes. The V and J calls, along with clone size, are taken from TCRdb and not from the paper's own processing. Here the sample has fewer than 850,000 distinct CDR3 sequences; roughly 29% occur a single time. Roughly 0.54% of the sample rests with the top ten.

Broader findings and caveats from the paper: The control group was slightly older than the multiple sclerosis patient group. A few TRBV segments, including TRBV5-6, TRBV5-1 and TRBV20-1, were significantly more frequent in patients than controls. Multiple sclerosis patients had significantly lower normalized Chao1 diversity than controls, a result that suggests substantial peripheral T-cell clonal expansion. Direct clustering with F measure showed strong co-clustering of samples prepared in the same batch, prompting a batch-effect correction.

This clonotype has just a few counts. Its antigen is not yet known. Base-call qualities are not available, and no considerably larger clone is one nucleotide away. This clonotype was obtained from a girl aged 5-17 years with multiple sclerosis. The specimen sequenced was blood. The chain is encoded by TRBV4-1 joined to TRBJ1-1; 5 matching bases give a weak D call of TRBD1. The CDR3 sequence is CASSTARGRLVEAFF. The nucleotide sequence is given as TGCGCCAGCAGCACCGCCCGGGGGAGGTTAGTCGAGGCTTTCTTT.